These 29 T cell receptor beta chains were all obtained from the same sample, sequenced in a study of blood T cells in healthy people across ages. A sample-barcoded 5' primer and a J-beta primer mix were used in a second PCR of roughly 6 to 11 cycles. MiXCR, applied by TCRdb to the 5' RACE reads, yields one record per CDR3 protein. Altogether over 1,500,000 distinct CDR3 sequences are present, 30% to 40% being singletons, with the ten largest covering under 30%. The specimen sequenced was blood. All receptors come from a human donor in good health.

CDR3 residues: CASRAQQVGYGYTF. The CDR3 DNA reads as TGTGCCAGCAGAGCCCAGCAAGTCGGGTATGGCTACACCTTC. The chain employs TRBV2 and TRBJ1-2; D ambiguous. V gave up 6 bases and J gave up 5 bases, with 16 bases separating them. This CDR3 has 14 amino acids. Per germline, CDR1 SNHLY and CDR2 FYNNEI.

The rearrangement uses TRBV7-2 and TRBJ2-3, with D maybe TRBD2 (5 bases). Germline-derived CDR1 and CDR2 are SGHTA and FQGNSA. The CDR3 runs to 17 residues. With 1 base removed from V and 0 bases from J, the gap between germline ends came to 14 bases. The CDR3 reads CASSLVVASPSTDTQYF. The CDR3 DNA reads TGTGCCAGCAGCTTAGTGGTAGCGTCCCCTAGCACAGATACGCAGTATTTT.

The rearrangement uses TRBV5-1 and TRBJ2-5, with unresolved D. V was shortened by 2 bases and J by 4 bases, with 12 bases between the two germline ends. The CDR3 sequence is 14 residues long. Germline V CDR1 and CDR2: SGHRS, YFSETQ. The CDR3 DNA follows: TGCGCCAGCAGCTTAAGGATCACGGGAGAGACCCAGTACTTC. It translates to CASSLRITGETQYF.

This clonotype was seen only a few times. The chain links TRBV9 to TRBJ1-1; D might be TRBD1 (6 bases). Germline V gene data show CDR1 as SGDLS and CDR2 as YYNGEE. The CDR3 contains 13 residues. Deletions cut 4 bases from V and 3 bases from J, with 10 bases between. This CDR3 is CASSTYRDTEAFF. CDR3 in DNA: TGTGCCAGCAGCACCTACAGGGACACTGAAGCTTTCTTT.

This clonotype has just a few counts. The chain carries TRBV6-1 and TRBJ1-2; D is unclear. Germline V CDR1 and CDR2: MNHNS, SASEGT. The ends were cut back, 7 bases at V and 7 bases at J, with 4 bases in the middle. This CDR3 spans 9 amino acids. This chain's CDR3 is CASNRGYTF. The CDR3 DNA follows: TGTGCCAGCAACCGTGGCTACACCTTC.

The CDR3: CASSPGHQGNTEAFF. CDR3 nucleotides: TGTGCCAGCAGCCCGGGACATCAAGGAAACACTGAAGCTTTCTTT. The chain is built from TRBV7-3 and TRBJ1-1, with D perhaps TRBD1 (6 bases). CDR3 length: 15 amino acids. V was cut by 5 bases and J by 2 bases, with 15 bases left in between. Germline V lookup: CDR1 SGHTA, CDR2 FQGTGA.

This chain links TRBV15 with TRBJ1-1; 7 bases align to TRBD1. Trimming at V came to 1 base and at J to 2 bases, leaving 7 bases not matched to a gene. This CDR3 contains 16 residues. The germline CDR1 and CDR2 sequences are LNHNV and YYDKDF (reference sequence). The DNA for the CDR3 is TGTGCCACCAGCAGAGGGGAGGGACAGTTTAACACTGAAGCTTTCTTT. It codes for CATSRGEGQFNTEAFF.

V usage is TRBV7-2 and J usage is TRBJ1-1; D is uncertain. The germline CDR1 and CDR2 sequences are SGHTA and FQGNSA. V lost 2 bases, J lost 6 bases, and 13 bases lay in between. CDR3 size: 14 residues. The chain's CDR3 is CASSLRASGAEAFF. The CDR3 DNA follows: TGTGCCAGCAGCTTACGAGCTTCAGGCGCTGAAGCTTTCTTT.

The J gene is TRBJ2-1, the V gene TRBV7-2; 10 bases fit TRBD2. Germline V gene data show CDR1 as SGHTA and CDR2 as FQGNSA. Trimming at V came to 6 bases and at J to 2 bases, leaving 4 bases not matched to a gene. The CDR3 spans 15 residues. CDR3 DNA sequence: TGTGCCAGCAGACGTAGCGGGGGGCCCTACAATGAGCAGTTCTTC. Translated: CASRRSGGPYNEQFF.

CDR3 sequence reads: CASRTVNEKLFF. The CDR3 DNA reads TGTGCCAGCAGAACTGTTAATGAAAAACTGTTTTTT. The J gene is TRBJ1-4, the V gene TRBV28; D call uncertain. The CDR3 length is 12 residues. Germline values: CDR1 MDHEN, CDR2 SYDVKM. With 6 bases removed from V and 4 bases from J, the gap between germline ends came to 6 bases.

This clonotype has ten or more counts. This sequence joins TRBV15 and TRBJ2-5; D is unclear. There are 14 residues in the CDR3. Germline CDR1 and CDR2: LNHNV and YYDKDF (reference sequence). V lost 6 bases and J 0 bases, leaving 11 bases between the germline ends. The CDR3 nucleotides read TGTGCCACCAGTCGGGTTCCGTACCAAGAGACCCAGTACTTC. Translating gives CATSRVPYQETQYF. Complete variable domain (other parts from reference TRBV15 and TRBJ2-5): DAMVIQNPRYQVTQFGKPVTLSCSQTLNHNVMYWYQQKSSQAPKLLFHYYDKDFNNEADTPDNFQSRRPNTSFCFLDIRSPGLGDTAMYLCATSRVPYQETQYFGPGTRLLVL.

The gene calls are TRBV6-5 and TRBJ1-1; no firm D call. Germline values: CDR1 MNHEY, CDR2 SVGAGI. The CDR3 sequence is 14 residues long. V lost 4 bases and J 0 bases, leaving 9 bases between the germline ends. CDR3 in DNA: TGTGCCAGCAGTTTACAGTATTTGAACACTGAAGCTTTCTTT. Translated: CASSLQYLNTEAFF.

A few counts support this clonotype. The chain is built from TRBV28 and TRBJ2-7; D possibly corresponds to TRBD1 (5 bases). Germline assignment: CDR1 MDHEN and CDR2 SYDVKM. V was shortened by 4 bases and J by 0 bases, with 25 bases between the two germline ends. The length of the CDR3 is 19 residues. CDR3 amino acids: CASSSRGYRKAESSYEQYF. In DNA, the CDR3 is TGTGCCAGCAGTTCAAGGGGATACAGGAAGGCAGAGAGCTCCTACGAGCAGTACTTC.

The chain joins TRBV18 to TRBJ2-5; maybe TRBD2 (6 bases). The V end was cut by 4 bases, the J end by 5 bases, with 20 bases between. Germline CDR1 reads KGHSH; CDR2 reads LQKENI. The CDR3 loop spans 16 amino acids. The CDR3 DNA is TGTGCCAGCTCACGGGGGAGGAAAGCGTTCGAGGAGACCCAGTACTTC. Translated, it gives CASSRGRKAFEETQYF.

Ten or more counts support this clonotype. In DNA form, the CDR3 reads TGCAGTGCTTCGCCAGGGGCGACCTACGAGCAGTACTTC. Translating it yields CSASPGATYEQYF. The chain joins TRBV20-1 to TRBJ2-7, with a weak D call TRBD1 (6 bases). The CDR3 is 13 amino acids. Germline CDR1 reads DFQATT; CDR2 reads SNEGSKA (reference sequence). V was cut by 5 bases and J by 2 bases, with 13 bases left in between.

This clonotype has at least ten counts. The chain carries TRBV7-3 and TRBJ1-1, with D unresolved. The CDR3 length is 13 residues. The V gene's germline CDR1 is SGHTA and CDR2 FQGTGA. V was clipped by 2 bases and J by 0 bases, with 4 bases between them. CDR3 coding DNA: TGTGCCAGCAGCTTACTGGTGAACACTGAAGCTTTCTTT. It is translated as CASSLLVNTEAFF.

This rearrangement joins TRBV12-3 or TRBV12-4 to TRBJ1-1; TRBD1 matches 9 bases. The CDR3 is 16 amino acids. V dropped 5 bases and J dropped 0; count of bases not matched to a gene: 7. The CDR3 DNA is TGTGCCAGCAGTCGGGACAGGGTTTACGTGAACACTGAAGCTTTCTTT. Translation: CASSRDRVYVNTEAFF.

CDR3 region: CATSDASRTEAFF. For the CDR3, the DNA is TGTGCCACCAGTGATGCCAGTCGCACTGAAGCTTTCTTT. V gene TRBV24-1 combines with J gene TRBJ1-1; D gene unclear. The CDR3 runs to 13 residues. V was trimmed by 3 bases and J by 4 bases, leaving 8 bases between them. Per the germline V gene, CDR1 is KGHDR and CDR2 is SFDVKD.

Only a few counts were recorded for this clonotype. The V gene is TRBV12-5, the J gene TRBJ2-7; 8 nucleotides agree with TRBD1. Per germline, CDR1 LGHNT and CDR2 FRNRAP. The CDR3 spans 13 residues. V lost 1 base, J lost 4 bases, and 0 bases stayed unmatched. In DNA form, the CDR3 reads TGTGCTAGTGGTTTGGGACAGGGGTACGAGCAGTACTTC. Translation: CASGLGQGYEQYF.

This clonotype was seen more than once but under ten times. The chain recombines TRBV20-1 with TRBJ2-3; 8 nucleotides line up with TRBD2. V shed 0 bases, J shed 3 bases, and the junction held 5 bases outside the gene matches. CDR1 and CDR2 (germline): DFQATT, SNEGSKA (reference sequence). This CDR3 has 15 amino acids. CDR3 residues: CSARDFGGGTDTQYF. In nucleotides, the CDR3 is TGCAGTGCTAGAGATTTCGGCGGGGGGACAGATACGCAGTATTTT.

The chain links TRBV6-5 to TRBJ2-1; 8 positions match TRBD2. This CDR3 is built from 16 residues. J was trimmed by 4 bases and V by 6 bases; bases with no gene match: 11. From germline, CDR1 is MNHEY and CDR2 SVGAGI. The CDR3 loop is CASRVFAGGPYNEQFF. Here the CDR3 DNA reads TGTGCCAGCAGAGTCTTTGCGGGGGGCCCATACAATGAGCAGTTCTTC.

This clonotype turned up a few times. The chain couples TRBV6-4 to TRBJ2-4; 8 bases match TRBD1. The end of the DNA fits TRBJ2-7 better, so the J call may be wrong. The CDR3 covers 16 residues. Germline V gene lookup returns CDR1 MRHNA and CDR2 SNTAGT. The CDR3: CASRPIGTGNPYEQYF. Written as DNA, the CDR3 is TGTGCCAGCAGACCCATCGGGACAGGAAACCCCTACGAGCAGTACTTC.

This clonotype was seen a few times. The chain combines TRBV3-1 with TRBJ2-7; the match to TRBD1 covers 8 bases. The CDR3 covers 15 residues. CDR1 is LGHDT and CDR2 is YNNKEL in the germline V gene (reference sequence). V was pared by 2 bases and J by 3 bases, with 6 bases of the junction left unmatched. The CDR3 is CASSQLGQGFYEQYF. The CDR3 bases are TGTGCCAGCAGCCAACTTGGACAGGGCTTCTACGAGCAGTACTTC.

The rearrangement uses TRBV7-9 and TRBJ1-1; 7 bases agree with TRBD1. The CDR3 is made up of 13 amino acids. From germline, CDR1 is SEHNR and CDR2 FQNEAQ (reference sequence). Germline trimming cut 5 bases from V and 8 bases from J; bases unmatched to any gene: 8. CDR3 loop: CASSQGDSLEAFF. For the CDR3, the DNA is TGTGCCAGCAGCCAAGGGGACAGCCTCGAAGCTTTCTTT.

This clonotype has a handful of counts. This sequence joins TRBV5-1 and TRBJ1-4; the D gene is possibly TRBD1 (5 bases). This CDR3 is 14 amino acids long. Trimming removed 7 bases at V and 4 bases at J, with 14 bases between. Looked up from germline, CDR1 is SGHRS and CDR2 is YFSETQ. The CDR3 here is CASGAAWGNEKLFF. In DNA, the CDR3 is TGCGCCAGCGGGGCAGCTTGGGGTAATGAAAAACTGTTTTTT.

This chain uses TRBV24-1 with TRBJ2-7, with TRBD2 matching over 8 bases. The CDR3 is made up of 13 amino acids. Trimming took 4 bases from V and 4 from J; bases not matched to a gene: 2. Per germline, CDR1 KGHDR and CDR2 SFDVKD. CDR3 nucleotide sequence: TGTGCCACCAGTGAAGCGGGGGTGTACGAGCAGTACTTC. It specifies CATSEAGVYEQYF.

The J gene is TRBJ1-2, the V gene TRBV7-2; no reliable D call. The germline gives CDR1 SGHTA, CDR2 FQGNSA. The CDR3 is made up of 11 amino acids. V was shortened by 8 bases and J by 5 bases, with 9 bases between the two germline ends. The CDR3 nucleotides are TGTGCCAGCGGCAACCCTTATGGCTACACCTTC. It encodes CASGNPYGYTF.

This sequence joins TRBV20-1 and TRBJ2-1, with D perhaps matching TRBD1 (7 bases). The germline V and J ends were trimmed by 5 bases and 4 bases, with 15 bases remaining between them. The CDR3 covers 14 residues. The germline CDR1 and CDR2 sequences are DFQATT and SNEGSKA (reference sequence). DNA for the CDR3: TGCAGTGCTGGGCGGGGACAGCTATACAATGAGCAGTTCTTC. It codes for CSAGRGQLYNEQFF.

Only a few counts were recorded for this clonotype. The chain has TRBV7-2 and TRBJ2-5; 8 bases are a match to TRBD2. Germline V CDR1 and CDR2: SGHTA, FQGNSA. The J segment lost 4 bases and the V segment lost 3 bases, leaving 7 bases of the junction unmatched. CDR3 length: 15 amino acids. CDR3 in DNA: TGTGCCAGCAGCTTGCGGGGGGCCAACCCAGAGACCCAGTACTTC. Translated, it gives CASSLRGANPETQYF. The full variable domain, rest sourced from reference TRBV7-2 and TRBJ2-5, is GAGVSQSPSNKVTEKGKDVELRCDPISGHTALYWYRQSLGQGLEFLIYFQGNSAPDKSGLPSDRFSAERTGGSVSTLTIQRTQQEDSAVYLCASSLRGANPETQYFGPGTRLLVL.